Below, 32 T cell receptor beta chains from the same sample are listed, as sequenced in a study of T-cell reconstitution after alpha-beta-depleted transplantation in children. Unique molecular identifiers were incorporated during preparation of the TCRbeta library. TCRdb called the PCR reads again in MiXCR, with one record for every CDR3 protein. Of 300,000 or so distinct CDR3 sequences in the sample, 20% to 30% were seen once. The sample was PBMCs, mostly from graft donor cells, taken 180 days after TCRalphabeta/CD19-depleted stem cell transplant. These receptors all come from a male patient younger than 18 who had a stem cell transplant for acute lymphoblastic leukemia, so the T cells may come from the graft donor.

The sample holds a few counts of this clonotype. The CDR3 reads CASSFDTGGSQSEAFF. Here the CDR3 DNA reads TGTGCCAGCAGTTTCGACACAGGGGGCTCGCAGTCTGAAGCTTTCTTT. This chain links TRBV27 with TRBJ1-1; 9 nucleotides line up with TRBD1. Trimming took 3 bases from V and 6 from J; bases not matched to a gene: 11. Germline lookup yields CDR1 MNHEY and CDR2 SMNVEV (reference sequence). The CDR3 runs to 16 residues.

The chain carries TRBV11-2 and TRBJ2-3; TRBD2 is a possible D gene (5 bases). Germline-derived CDR1 and CDR2 are SGHAT and FQNNGV. The CDR3 covers 13 residues. V was cut by 2 bases and J by 5 bases, with 8 bases left in between. In DNA, the CDR3 is TGTGCCAGCAGCTTATGGGAGAAAGATACGCAGTATTTT. Its translation is CASSLWEKDTQYF.

This clonotype has more than one count but fewer than ten. V is TRBV4-1 and J is TRBJ2-7, with TRBD2 matching over 9 bases. With V trimmed by 1 base and J by 2 bases, 6 bases remained unmatched. The CDR3 is made up of 16 amino acids. CDR1 is MGHRA, CDR2 YSYEKL, per germline. CDR3 nucleotides: TGCGCCAGCAGCCAAGGAAGGGCGGGAGGGACCTACGAGCAGTACTTC. It encodes CASSQGRAGGTYEQYF.

The V call is TRBV4-2, the J call TRBJ1-6, with 7 bases identical to TRBD1. J gave up 7 bases and V 3 bases, and 9 bases lay outside the gene matches. Per germline, CDR1 LGHNA and CDR2 YNFKEQ. This CDR3 has 16 residues. CDR3 in amino acids: CASSQALTGKNSPLHF. CDR3 sequence (DNA): TGTGCCAGCAGCCAGGCTCTGACAGGGAAGAATTCACCCCTCCACTTT.

This clonotype was counted between two and nine times. The chain couples TRBV27 to TRBJ2-7; D gene uncertain. The CDR3 consists of 13 residues. V was cut by 0 bases and J by 3 bases, with 6 bases left in between. The germline gives CDR1 MNHEY, CDR2 SMNVEV (reference sequence). CDR3 residues: CASSLSLSYEQYF. The CDR3 DNA reads TGTGCCAGCAGTTTATCCCTTAGCTACGAGCAGTACTTC.

This clonotype has just a few counts. V usage is TRBV5-5 and J usage is TRBJ2-3, with 10 positions matching TRBD2. Germline loops: CDR1 SGHKS, CDR2 YYEKEE (reference sequence). V shed 0 bases, J shed 1 base, and the junction held 8 bases outside the gene matches. This CDR3 spans 18 amino acids. The CDR3, as DNA: TGTGCCAGCAGCTTGGCGGGGGGACTAGCGACCCGCACAGATACGCAGTATTTT. This translates into CASSLAGGLATRTDTQYF. Drawing the rest from reference TRBV5-5 and TRBJ2-3, the complete variable domain is DAGVTQSPTHLIKTRGQQVTLRCSPISGHKSVSWYQQVLGQGPQFIFQYYEKEERGRGNFPDRFSARQFPNYSSELNVNALLLGDSALYLCASSLAGGLATRTDTQYFGPGTRLTVL.

The gene calls are TRBV21-1 and TRBJ2-1; the listed D gene, TRBD1, was not tested against the DNA. TRBV21-1 is described as a pseudogene. CDR3 size: 21 residues. The CDR3 DNA follows: TGTGCCAGCAGCCCACCAGCAGGGACTTGTCCCCAGATAAGCTCCTACAATGAGCAGTTCTTC. Amino acid sequence: CASSPPAGTCPQISSYNEQFF.

J is TRBJ2-1 and V is TRBV5-1; D is undetermined. Trimming took off 3 bases at V and 0 bases at J, with 10 bases between the two ends. Germline CDR1 reads SGHRS; CDR2 reads YFSETQ. The CDR3 sequence is 15 residues long. In DNA form, the CDR3 reads TGCGCCAGCAGCTCCAATTCTCTCTCCTACAATGAGCAGTTCTTC. Amino acids: CASSSNSLSYNEQFF.

This chain's CDR3 is CASSYHHRGGSETQYF. The CDR3 nucleotides are TGTGCCAGCAGTTACCACCACAGGGGAGGAAGTGAGACCCAGTACTTC. This rearrangement joins TRBV6-5 to TRBJ2-5; possibly TRBD1 for D (7 bases). Trimming took off 2 bases at V and 5 bases at J, with 18 bases between the two ends. The CDR3 covers 16 residues. CDR1 MNHEY and CDR2 SVGAGI come from the germline V gene.

The gene calls are TRBV25-1 and TRBJ1-2; TRBD1 might be the D (5 bases). There are 13 residues in the CDR3. From germline, CDR1 is MGHDK and CDR2 SYGVNS. Trimming took 3 bases from V and 4 from J, leaving 9 bases between them. CDR3 sequence: CASSEQGGYGYTF. The DNA of the CDR3 is TGTGCCAGCAGTGAGCAGGGCGGCTATGGCTACACCTTC.

The chain carries TRBV7-9 and TRBJ2-5; no clear D gene. V lost 0 bases to trimming and J lost 3 bases, with 8 bases between them. The CDR3 covers 14 residues. CDR1 and CDR2 (germline): SEHNR, FQNEAQ (reference sequence). CDR3 sequence reads: CASSLASPEETQYF. The DNA of the CDR3 is TGTGCCAGCAGCTTAGCCAGCCCGGAAGAGACCCAGTACTTC. The entire variable domain, with the rest obtained from reference TRBV7-9 and TRBJ2-5, is as follows: DTGVSQNPRHKITKRGQNVTFRCDPISEHNRLYWYRQTLGQGPEFLTYFQNEAQLEKSRLLSDRFSAERPKGSFSTLEIQRTEQGDSAMYLCASSLASPEETQYFGPGTRLLVL.

This clonotype was observed a handful of times. CDR3 sequence: CASSYSREGRHEQFF. In DNA, the CDR3 is TGTGCCAGCAGTTATTCTCGGGAGGGTCGGCATGAGCAGTTCTTC. This chain joins TRBV6-5 and TRBJ2-1; TRBD2 agrees at 8 bases. The J segment lost 8 bases and the V segment lost 3 bases, leaving 9 bases of the junction unmatched. The germline CDR1 and CDR2 sequences are MNHEY and SVGAGI. The CDR3 totals 15 residues.

This clonotype was seen many times. This sequence joins TRBV7-8 and TRBJ2-7; D is ambiguous. Germline lookup yields CDR1 SGHVS and CDR2 FQNEAQ. The ends were cut back, 5 bases at V and 2 bases at J, with 10 bases in the middle. The CDR3 is made up of 13 amino acids. The CDR3 nucleotides are TGTGCCAGCAGCCCTGTTAGGACCTACGAGCAGTACTTC. The encoded protein is CASSPVRTYEQYF.

V is TRBV29-1 and J is TRBJ2-7; 11 bases align to TRBD2. In germline, CDR1 is SQVTM, CDR2 ANQGSEA. The CDR3 spans 13 residues. V lost 7 bases, J lost 7 bases, and 9 bases stayed unmatched. The CDR3: CSGRASGRREQYF. The CDR3 DNA is TGCAGCGGGCGGGCTAGCGGGAGGAGGGAGCAGTACTTC.

This clonotype turned up a few times. The V call is TRBV3-1, the J call TRBJ2-2, with D uncertain. V lost 4 bases and J 5 bases, leaving 8 bases between the germline ends. The CDR3 is 13 amino acids. CDR1 LGHDT and CDR2 YNNKEL come from the germline V gene (reference sequence). The CDR3 region has the DNA TGTGCCAGCAGCCCCTCTAGTACCGGGGAGCTGTTTTTT. Translating gives CASSPSSTGELFF.

The CDR3 DNA reads as TGCGCCAGCAGCTCCTGGAGGGCCGGAACGGAGACCCAGTACTTC. Its protein is CASSSWRAGTETQYF. V is TRBV5-1 and J is TRBJ2-5, with D perhaps TRBD2 (6 bases). The CDR3 is made up of 15 amino acids. CDR1 and CDR2 (germline): SGHRS, YFSETQ. V was shortened by 3 bases and J by 5 bases, with 17 bases between the two germline ends.

The gene calls are TRBV7-2 and TRBJ1-5; D gene ambiguous. Germline loops: CDR1 SGHTA, CDR2 FQGNSA. V lost 3 bases and J 4 bases, leaving 10 bases between the germline ends. The CDR3 spans 14 residues. The CDR3 protein is CASSFLEPNQPQHF. CDR3 DNA: TGTGCCAGCAGCTTCTTGGAGCCGAATCAGCCCCAGCATTTT.

J is TRBJ2-1 and V is TRBV9, with 11 nucleotides matching TRBD2. The CDR3 runs 14 residues. With 6 bases clipped from V and 3 bases from J, the junction kept 2 bases outside the gene matches. CDR1 is SGDLS, CDR2 YYNGEE, per germline. The CDR3 sequence: CASTTSGSYNEQFF. The CDR3 DNA sequence: TGTGCCAGCACTACTAGCGGGAGCTACAATGAGCAGTTCTTC. The variable domain in full, completed from reference TRBV9 and TRBJ2-1, reads DSGVTQTPKHLITATGQRVTLRCSPRSGDLSVYWYQQSLDQGLQFLIQYYNGEERAKGNILERFSAQQFPDLHSELNLSSLELGDSALYFCASTTSGSYNEQFFGPGTRLTVL.

This clonotype has only a few counts. The rearrangement uses TRBV9 and TRBJ1-4; D gene unclear. The CDR3 runs to 15 residues. V was shortened by 0 bases and J by 8 bases, with 14 bases between the two germline ends. Germline assignment: CDR1 SGDLS and CDR2 YYNGEE. CDR3 protein: CASSVGGGYGEKLFF. Written as DNA, the CDR3 is TGTGCCAGCAGCGTAGGGGGAGGTTACGGAGAAAAACTGTTTTTT.

The chain combines TRBV25-1 with TRBJ2-5; D gene uncertain. This CDR3 is 15 amino acids long. Deletions cut 1 base from V and 4 bases from J, with 13 bases between. Looked up from germline, CDR1 is MGHDK and CDR2 is SYGVNS. CDR3 bases: TGTGCCAGCAGTGAATCCCCGTATCGGCGAGAGACCCAGTACTTC. Translated: CASSESPYRRETQYF.

In its sample, this clonotype was seen a few times. This sequence joins TRBV27 and TRBJ1-1; TRBD1 is a possible D gene (5 bases). There are 14 residues in the CDR3. The germline gives CDR1 MNHEY, CDR2 SMNVEV (reference sequence). Deletions cut 4 bases from V and 3 bases from J, with 12 bases between. Here the CDR3 DNA reads TGTGCCAGCAGTTCTAGGGACCTTCACACTGAAGCTTTCTTT. Translated, it gives CASSSRDLHTEAFF.

The chain uses TRBV15 and TRBJ2-6; D may be TRBD1 (5 bases). The CDR3 is 17 amino acids. Trimming removed 0 bases from V and 2 bases from J, with 11 bases in between. Germline V gene lookup returns CDR1 LNHNV and CDR2 YYDKDF (reference sequence). The CDR3 coding sequence is TGTGCCACCAGCAGAGATGTAGGGGCTCCTGGGGCCAACGTCCTGACTTTC. This sequence encodes CATSRDVGAPGANVLTF.

This chain uses TRBV12-3 or TRBV12-4 with TRBJ1-5; D is undetermined. The CDR3 is made up of 14 amino acids. Trimming shortened V by 6 bases and J by 2 bases, and 11 bases separated the two germline ends. CDR3: CASSGRLGNQPQHF. CDR3 DNA: TGTGCCAGCAGCGGACGGCTTGGCAATCAGCCCCAGCATTTT.

This clonotype was seen repeatedly, ten times or more. The rearrangement joins TRBV5-1 to TRBJ2-4; no firm D call. The CDR3 runs to 14 residues. Germline V CDR1 and CDR2: SGHRS, YFSETQ. Trimming removed 4 bases at V and 8 bases at J, with 16 bases between. The DNA for the CDR3 is TGCGCCAGCAGCCTAATATTTAGACGGGACATTCAGTACTTC. Translating gives CASSLIFRRDIQYF.

The chain links TRBV5-4 to TRBJ2-2; TRBD1 matches 7 bases. Germline CDR1 reads SGHNT; CDR2 reads YYREEE (reference sequence). With V trimmed by 1 base and J by 4 bases, 10 bases remained unmatched. The CDR3 has 17 amino acids. CDR3 loop: CASSLSKGRGFTGELFF. The CDR3 DNA is TGTGCCAGCAGCTTGTCTAAGGGCAGGGGGTTCACCGGGGAGCTGTTTTTT.

V gene TRBV20-1 combines with J gene TRBJ1-5; the match to TRBD1 covers 8 bases. CDR1 and CDR2 (germline): DFQATT, SNEGSKA (reference sequence). V gave up 4 bases and J gave up 2 bases; unmatched junction bases: 4. This CDR3 comprises 14 residues. The CDR3 reads CSAMDRVRNQPQHF. The CDR3 bases are TGCAGTGCTATGGACAGGGTACGCAATCAGCCCCAGCATTTT.

This clonotype was seen a handful of times. The genes are TRBV20-1 and TRBJ2-4; TRBD2 might be the D (6 bases). Trimming pared 6 bases from V and 1 base from J, leaving 16 bases between. Per the germline V gene, CDR1 is DFQATT and CDR2 is SNEGSKA (reference sequence). The length of the CDR3 is 15 residues. The CDR3 DNA is TGCAGTGCATTAGGGACTCCCCTGGCCAAAAACATTCAGTACTTC. It specifies CSALGTPLAKNIQYF.

This clonotype was seen only a few times. CDR3 residues: CASRWADNEQFF. CDR3 DNA: TGTGCCTCCAGGTGGGCCGACAATGAGCAGTTCTTC. The gene calls are TRBV6-2 or TRBV6-3 and TRBJ2-1; D is ambiguous. This CDR3 region has 12 residues. The V end lost 11 bases, the J end lost 5 bases, and 13 bases lay between the germline ends. Germline CDR1 is MNHEY and CDR2 is SVGEGT.

The CDR3 here is CASSQENLGAGAGSADTQYF. The CDR3 DNA reads as TGCGCCAGCAGCCAAGAGAATTTGGGAGCGGGAGCAGGGTCCGCAGATACGCAGTATTTT. The rearrangement uses TRBV4-1 and TRBJ2-3; TRBD2 matches at 8 bases. Trimming removed 0 bases from V and 4 bases from J; junction bases left unmatched: 18. The germline gives CDR1 MGHRA, CDR2 YSYEKL. The CDR3 totals 20 residues.

This clonotype has only a few counts. This chain uses TRBV12-3 or TRBV12-4 with TRBJ2-5, with D possibly matching TRBD2 (6 bases). The CDR3 runs to 17 residues. The V and J ends lost 1 base and 4 bases respectively, with 19 bases between them. For the CDR3, the DNA is TGTGCCAGCAGTTTAGTTTTAGGAGGCTGGACTATAGAGACCCAGTACTTC. It yields the protein CASSLVLGGWTIETQYF.

This clonotype has more than one count but fewer than ten. The V call is TRBV20-1, the J call TRBJ2-4; D is uncertain. Germline V gene lookup returns CDR1 DFQATT and CDR2 SNEGSKA (reference sequence). Trimming stripped 6 bases from V and 1 base from J, with 16 bases between. This CDR3 is 15 amino acids long. DNA of the CDR3: TGCAGTGCCTCACTCCGGAATAGGGCCAAAAACATTCAGTACTTC. Translating gives CSASLRNRAKNIQYF.

The CDR3 is CASSFDPSGSYNEQFF. For the CDR3, the DNA is TGTGCCAGCAGTTTCGATCCAAGCGGCTCCTACAATGAGCAGTTCTTC. The J gene is TRBJ2-1, the V gene TRBV27, with D perhaps matching TRBD2 (5 bases). Deletions cut 3 bases from V and 0 bases from J, with 12 bases between. This CDR3 is built from 16 residues. Germline V gene data show CDR1 as MNHEY and CDR2 as SMNVEV (reference sequence).